One and the same sample provided the 23 T cell receptor beta chains below, sequenced in a study of OX40 agonist ivuxolimab in advanced cancers. Profiled with immunoSEQ multiplex PCR; TCRdb holds only in-frame clones, not every one. Of fewer than 25,000 clones listed, approximately 80% are singletons. Specimen: CD4+ or CD8+ T cells sorted from blood, collected in a trial of the OX40 agonist ivuxolimab. Receptor source: an adult with an advanced solid tumor such as melanoma, head and neck, liver or kidney cancer.

V is TRBV27 and J is TRBJ2-1; perhaps TRBD2 as D (6 bases). The CDR3 sequence is 17 residues long. Germline V lookup: CDR1 MNHEY, CDR2 SMNVEV (reference sequence). The V end was cut by 7 bases, the J end by 1 base, with 20 bases between. The CDR3 nucleotides read TGTGCCAGCACCCCAGTCTTAGCGGATATTTCCTACAATGAGCAGTTCTTC. Its translation: CASTPVLADISYNEQFF.

This clone turned up a few times. The V and J genes are TRBV4-1 and TRBJ2-5; 9 bases match TRBD1. Per the germline V gene, CDR1 is MGHRA and CDR2 is YSYEKL. The ends lost 0 bases at V and 4 bases at J; junction bases unmatched: 3. This CDR3 region has 15 residues. CDR3: CASSQDLGQGETQYF. CDR3 bases: TGCGCCAGCAGCCAAGATCTGGGACAGGGAGAGACCCAGTACTTC.

The chain employs TRBV2 and TRBJ2-3; D remains unclear. CDR3 size: 14 residues. V shed 3 bases and J shed 6 bases, with 13 bases lying between them. CDR1 SNHLY and CDR2 FYNNEI come from the germline V gene. In DNA, the CDR3 is TGTGCCAGCAGTGACCTGGTAAATGCGGATACGCAGTATTTT. Amino acids: CASSDLVNADTQYF.

The chain links TRBV11-2 to TRBJ2-3; 9 nucleotides line up with TRBD1. CDR1 is SGHAT, CDR2 FQNNGV, per germline. V was pared by 1 base and J by 5 bases, with 10 bases of the junction left unmatched. This CDR3 region has 17 residues. The CDR3: CASSLVLGTGLQDTQYF. CDR3 nucleotide sequence: TGTGCCAGCAGCTTAGTCCTCGGGACAGGGCTGCAAGATACGCAGTATTTT. The full variable domain, its missing parts supplied by reference TRBV11-2 and TRBJ2-3, is EAGVAQSPRYKIIEKRQSVAFWCNPISGHATLYWYQQILGQGPKLLIQFQNNGVVDDSQLPKDRFSAERLKGVDSTLKIQPAKLEDSAVYLCASSLVLGTGLQDTQYFGPGTRLTVL.

The chain uses TRBV7-9 and TRBJ2-3; 7 bases are shared with TRBD1. CDR3 size: 15 residues. Losses at the gene ends were 5 bases for V and 2 bases for J; bases not matched to a gene: 7. The germline V gene encodes CDR1 SEHNR and CDR2 FQNEAQ (reference sequence). The CDR3 reads CASSLRDSNTDTQYF. Here the CDR3 DNA reads TGTGCCAGCAGCCTCCGGGACAGCAACACAGATACGCAGTATTTT.

This sequence joins TRBV27 and TRBJ1-5; D remains unclear. The CDR3 spans 14 residues. V dropped 5 bases and J dropped 3 bases, with 11 bases sitting between them. Looked up from germline, CDR1 is MNHEY and CDR2 is SMNVEV (reference sequence). CDR3 coding DNA: TGTGCCAGCAGTCCCGGACTGGACAATCAGCCCCAGCATTTT. Its protein product is CASSPGLDNQPQHF.

The chain joins TRBV7-9 to TRBJ2-3; 8 bases are a match to TRBD1. V dropped 5 bases and J dropped 1; count of bases not matched to a gene: 5. The CDR3 consists of 15 residues. Germline CDR1 and CDR2: SEHNR and FQNEAQ (reference sequence). The CDR3 loop is CASSPQGAGTDTQYF. The CDR3, as DNA: TGTGCCAGCAGCCCCCAGGGGGCTGGCACAGATACGCAGTATTTT. Full variable domain (missing parts from reference TRBV7-9 and TRBJ2-3): DTGVSQNPRHKITKRGQNVTFRCDPISEHNRLYWYRQTLGQGPEFLTYFQNEAQLEKSRLLSDRFSAERPKGSFSTLEIQRTEQGDSAMYLCASSPQGAGTDTQYFGPGTRLTVL.

CDR3 residues: CATSRDQGNTEAFF. The CDR3 nucleotides are TGTGCCACCAGCAGAGATCAGGGGAACACTGAAGCTTTCTTT. J is TRBJ1-1 and V is TRBV15; TRBD1 might be the D (5 bases). Germline-derived CDR1 and CDR2 are LNHNV and YYDKDF (reference sequence). With 0 bases removed from V and 1 base from J, the gap between germline ends came to 6 bases. The CDR3 contains 14 residues.

The V and J genes are TRBV4-1 and TRBJ2-3; perhaps TRBD2 as D (5 bases). The CDR3 totals 15 residues. Trimming removed 4 bases at V and 3 bases at J, with 14 bases between. Germline V gene lookup returns CDR1 MGHRA and CDR2 YSYEKL. In DNA form, the CDR3 reads TGCGCCAGCAGCCCGTCGGTGGCGGGTACAGATACGCAGTATTTT. Residues: CASSPSVAGTDTQYF.

V usage is TRBV6-6 and J usage is TRBJ2-1, with D unresolved. The germline CDR1 and CDR2 sequences are MNHNY and SVGAGI (reference sequence). The CDR3 contains 13 residues. V lost 4 bases and J lost 3, with 7 bases in between. CDR3 loop: CASSFVYYNEQFF. CDR3 DNA: TGTGCCAGCAGTTTTGTTTACTACAATGAGCAGTTCTTC.

The chain carries TRBV7-7 and TRBJ2-7, with D tentatively TRBD1 (5 bases). Between the trimmed V and J ends, which lost 1 base and 5 bases, there was a span of 15 bases. The CDR3 spans 15 residues. The V gene's germline CDR1 is SSHAT and CDR2 FNYEAQ (reference sequence). This chain's CDR3 is CASSLEPGPAHEQYF. The CDR3 DNA is TGTGCCAGCAGCTTAGAGCCAGGGCCCGCTCACGAGCAGTACTTC.

The chain combines TRBV7-9 with TRBJ2-7, with 9 bases aligning to TRBD1. The germline V gene has CDR1 SEHNR and CDR2 FQNEAQ (reference sequence). The CDR3 contains 16 residues. V lost 0 bases and J lost 4; bases outside the gene matches: 7. CDR3 bases: TGTGCCAGCAGCTTAGCGAGGGACAGGGAGGGTTACGAGCAGTACTTC. Encoded protein: CASSLARDREGYEQYF. Together with reference TRBV7-9 and TRBJ2-7, the CDR3 gives the full variable domain: DTGVSQNPRHKITKRGQNVTFRCDPISEHNRLYWYRQTLGQGPEFLTYFQNEAQLEKSRLLSDRFSAERPKGSFSTLEIQRTEQGDSAMYLCASSLARDREGYEQYFGPGTRLTVT.

The chain couples TRBV9 to TRBJ2-2; 7 nucleotides align to TRBD2. V shed 3 bases, J shed 5 bases, and the junction held 19 bases outside the gene matches. Germline V gene data show CDR1 as SGDLS and CDR2 as YYNGEE. The CDR3 covers 19 residues. The CDR3 reads CASSAPSQEVGGWTGELFF. The CDR3 coding sequence is TGTGCCAGCAGCGCTCCCTCGCAGGAGGTGGGAGGGTGGACCGGGGAGCTGTTTTTT.

V usage is TRBV5-4 and J usage is TRBJ2-2; the D gene is possibly TRBD2 (5 bases). This CDR3 has 12 residues. The germline gives CDR1 SGHNT, CDR2 YYREEE (reference sequence). Trimming took off 4 bases at V and 7 bases at J, with 8 bases between the two ends. CDR3 nucleotide sequence: TGTGCCAGCAGCCCTCGGGGCGGGGAGCTGTTTTTT. Translating gives CASSPRGGELFF.

The CDR3, as DNA: TGTGCCAGCAGTTTCGGAGGGCGCTTACAGCCCCAGCATTTT. Translated, it gives CASSFGGRLQPQHF. This sequence joins TRBV27 and TRBJ1-5; the D is unclear. The CDR3 runs to 14 residues. The germline V and J ends were trimmed by 3 bases and 7 bases, with 13 bases remaining between them. The germline V gene has CDR1 MNHEY and CDR2 SMNVEV (reference sequence).

The V call is TRBV7-2, the J call TRBJ2-2; 7 nucleotides agree with TRBD2. J lost 6 bases, V lost 0 bases, and 10 bases had no gene match. The germline V gene has CDR1 SGHTA and CDR2 FQGNSA. The length of the CDR3 is 17 residues. The CDR3: CASSLARRQGGAGELFF. CDR3 sequence (DNA): TGTGCCAGCAGCTTAGCGCGACGGCAGGGAGGGGCCGGGGAGCTGTTTTTT. The full variable domain, in which reference TRBV7-2 and TRBJ2-2 provide the parts outside the CDR3, is GAGVSQSPSNKVTEKGKDVELRCDPISGHTALYWYRQSLGQGLEFLIYFQGNSAPDKSGLPSDRFSAERTGGSVSTLTIQRTQQEDSAVYLCASSLARRQGGAGELFFGEGSRLTVL.

The V call is TRBV13, the J call TRBJ2-2; 7 positions match TRBD2. After removal of 1 base from V and 3 bases from J, the junction contained 5 bases not matched to a gene. Germline-derived CDR1 and CDR2 are PRHDT and FYEKMQ (reference sequence). This CDR3 is built from 16 residues. CDR3 bases: TGTGCCAGCAGCTTAGTTGGACTAGAAGACACCGGGGAGCTGTTTTTT. Protein product: CASSLVGLEDTGELFF.

The chain combines TRBV9 with TRBJ1-3; the D gene is possibly TRBD1 (5 bases). Trimming took off 4 bases at V and 0 bases at J, with 5 bases between the two ends. The CDR3 has 13 residues. CDR1 SGDLS and CDR2 YYNGEE come from the germline V gene. CDR3 loop: CASSRGSGNTIYF. CDR3 bases: TGTGCCAGCAGCAGGGGCTCTGGAAACACCATATATTTT.

This chain joins TRBV9 and TRBJ2-1; no clear D. The germline V gene encodes CDR1 SGDLS and CDR2 YYNGEE. V was cut by 4 bases and J by 3 bases, with 11 bases left in between. CDR3 length: 14 residues. CDR3 coding DNA: TGTGCCAGCAGCCCTGAGTACCGCTACAATGAGCAGTTCTTC. This gives the protein CASSPEYRYNEQFF.

J is TRBJ2-5 and V is TRBV5-1, with D tentatively TRBD1 or TRBD2 (6 bases each). The CDR3 has 15 residues. Trimming stripped 0 bases from V and 1 base from J, with 10 bases between. Germline V gene sequence: CDR1 SGHRS, CDR2 YFSETQ. The CDR3 loop reads CASSLEGGFQETQYF. The CDR3 nucleotides read TGCGCCAGCAGCTTGGAAGGGGGGTTCCAAGAGACCCAGTACTTC.

The chain employs TRBV18 and TRBJ1-1, with D maybe TRBD1 (5 bases). V dropped 5 bases and J dropped 7 bases, with 11 bases sitting between them. CDR1 is KGHSH and CDR2 is LQKENI in the germline V gene. The CDR3 sequence is 12 residues long. The CDR3 nucleotides are TGTGCCAGCTCAGGGGTGCAGGGTGAAGCTTTCTTT. As protein: CASSGVQGEAFF.

This chain uses TRBV6-6 with TRBJ2-7, with D possibly matching TRBD2 (5 bases). The CDR3 loop spans 11 amino acids. Trimming removed 8 bases from V and 6 bases from J, with 11 bases in between. The germline V gene encodes CDR1 MNHNY and CDR2 SVGAGI (reference sequence). The CDR3 region is CASEGPGEQYF. CDR3 DNA sequence: TGTGCCAGCGAGGGTCCGGGCGAGCAGTACTTC.

This clone has a handful of counts. V is TRBV9 and J is TRBJ2-5; D assignment may be TRBD1 or TRBD2 (6 bases each). The germline CDR1 and CDR2 sequences are SGDLS and YYNGEE. The CDR3 has 14 residues. V lost 4 bases and J lost 1, with 11 bases in between. The CDR3 sequence is CASSSGDFQETQYF. Here the CDR3 DNA reads TGTGCCAGCAGCTCAGGGGACTTCCAAGAGACCCAGTACTTC.